Below, one T cell receptor (beta chain) is given with its context. Antigen specificity is unknown. Other DNA sequences of this sample code for an identical CDR3. This CDR3 contains 14 residues. Trimming cost V 0 bases and J 7 bases, with 11 bases left between them. From germline, CDR1 is SGDLS and CDR2 YYNGEE. This record comes from a study of T cell responses to AZD1222 COVID-19 vaccine. Sequenced by immunoSEQ multiplex PCR; TCRdb stores in-frame clones only, minus some. The sample lists around 110,000 clones; 88% were seen once. General observations from the study: The study reported that nearly half of spike-specific TCRs target unmutated variant regions. Repertoire sampling happened only post peak T cell response.

This chain uses TRBV9 with TRBJ1-5, with D perhaps TRBD1 (5 bases). The input for sequencing was peripheral blood, taken on day 0 of AZD1222 vaccination. The origin of this receptor is an adult in good health. The CDR3 DNA is TGTGCCAGCAGCGTAGACCCAGGGCGCCAGCCCCAGCATTTT. Translated, it gives CASSVDPGRQPQHF. The variable domain in full, with the rest retrieved from reference TRBV9 and TRBJ1-5, is DSGVTQTPKHLITATGQRVTLRCSPRSGDLSVYWYQQSLDQGLQFLIQYYNGEERAKGNILERFSAQQFPDLHSELNLSSLELGDSALYFCASSVDPGRQPQHFGDGTRLSIL.